This entry lists 13 T cell receptor beta chains sequenced from one sample in a study of blood T cell repertoires in COVID-19. Clones were read by immunoSEQ multiplex PCR, and TCRdb kept only the in-frame ones, dropping some. The sample lists some 69,000 clones, approximately 80% occurring once. The sequenced sample was peripheral blood. These receptors came from a woman between 65 and 79 years old with acute or convalescent COVID-19.

V usage is TRBV5-6 and J usage is TRBJ2-1, with 7 bases lining up with TRBD1. The CDR3 is 16 residues long. V gave up 2 bases and J gave up 0 bases; unmatched junction bases: 5. The germline gives CDR1 SGHDT, CDR2 YYEEEE. The CDR3: CASSFRQGTSYNEQFF. CDR3 DNA sequence: TGTGCCAGCAGCTTCCGACAGGGAACCTCCTACAATGAGCAGTTCTTC.

V gene TRBV18 combines with J gene TRBJ1-2; D remains ambiguous. Trimming removed 3 bases from V and 6 bases from J, with 14 bases in between. This CDR3 has 14 residues. Germline CDR1 KGHSH, CDR2 LQKENI. The CDR3 nucleotides read TGTGCCAGCTCACCGACGGCCCTAGATGATGGCTACACCTTC. Its protein product is CASSPTALDDGYTF.

The chain has TRBV28 and TRBJ1-5; weak D call: TRBD1 (6 bases). The length of the CDR3 is 16 residues. Germline loops: CDR1 MDHEN, CDR2 SYDVKM. Trimming removed 6 bases at V and 4 bases at J, with 19 bases between. The CDR3 nucleotides are TGTGCCAGCAGCCCCGGGGGGGGCGAGGGTAATCAGCCCCAGCATTTT. Residues: CASSPGGGEGNQPQHF.

The V call is TRBV10-3, the J call TRBJ1-4, with 10 bases aligning to TRBD1. Germline V CDR1 and CDR2: ENHRY, SYGVKD. This CDR3 contains 15 residues. Trimming removed 8 bases from V and 8 bases from J; junction bases left unmatched: 11. The CDR3: CAIRSDRGSQEKLFF. Written as DNA, the CDR3 is TGTGCCATCCGATCGGACAGGGGGAGTCAGGAAAAACTGTTTTTT.

The chain combines TRBV2 with TRBJ2-1; TRBD1 matches at 7 bases. This CDR3 has 16 amino acids. The germline V gene encodes CDR1 SNHLY and CDR2 FYNNEI. After removal of 3 bases from V and 0 bases from J, the junction contained 5 bases not matched to a gene. CDR3 protein: CASSERGLRSYNEQFF. CDR3 coding DNA: TGTGCCAGCAGTGAGAGGGGGCTCCGCTCCTACAATGAGCAGTTCTTC.

The V gene is TRBV2, the J gene TRBJ1-5; D might be TRBD1 (6 bases). V lost 0 bases, J lost 2 bases, and 8 bases lay in between. The CDR3 has 15 amino acids. Germline assignment: CDR1 SNHLY and CDR2 FYNNEI. The CDR3 spells CASSEARTGNQPQHF. CDR3 bases: TGTGCCAGCAGTGAAGCGCGGACAGGCAATCAGCCCCAGCATTTT. Drawing the rest from reference TRBV2 and TRBJ1-5, the complete variable domain is EPEVTQTPSHQVTQMGQEVILRCVPISNHLYFYWYRQILGQKVEFLVSFYNNEISEKSEIFDDQFSVERPDGSNFTLKIRSTKLEDSAMYFCASSEARTGNQPQHFGDGTRLSIL.

J is TRBJ1-2 and V is TRBV30, with 7 bases that match TRBD1. Looked up from germline, CDR1 is GTSNPN and CDR2 is SVGIG (reference sequence). This CDR3 comprises 15 residues. Losses at the gene ends were 2 bases for V and 7 bases for J; bases not matched to a gene: 13. The CDR3: CAWSPLDRDERGYTF. CDR3 in DNA: TGTGCCTGGAGTCCCCTCGACAGGGATGAGCGTGGCTACACCTTC.

The chain carries TRBV6-5 and TRBJ1-5, with TRBD1 identical over 8 bases. CDR1 and CDR2 from the germline V gene are MNHEY and SVGAGI. CDR3 length: 14 amino acids. V shed 5 bases and J 2 bases; nucleotides not matched to a gene: 2. The CDR3 protein is CASSRQGRNQPQHF. For the CDR3, the DNA is TGTGCCAGCAGTAGACAGGGGCGCAATCAGCCCCAGCATTTT.

V is TRBV5-1 and J is TRBJ1-1; 9 positions match TRBD1. Germline V gene sequence: CDR1 SGHRS, CDR2 YFSETQ. The CDR3 spans 15 residues. The J segment lost 5 bases and the V segment lost 3 bases, leaving 8 bases of the junction unmatched. This CDR3 is CASSWGQGWGTEAFF. As DNA, the CDR3 is TGCGCCAGCAGCTGGGGACAGGGATGGGGTACTGAAGCTTTCTTT.

The chain uses TRBV7-2 and TRBJ1-4; D is unclear. Germline V gives CDR1 SGHTA, CDR2 FQGNSA. The V gene lost 3 bases and the J gene lost 0 bases, with 8 bases spanning the gap. This CDR3 has 15 residues. The CDR3 coding sequence is TGTGCCAGCAGCTTCAGCGGGGCAACTAATGAAAAACTGTTTTTT. Translation: CASSFSGATNEKLFF.

The rearrangement links TRBV27 to TRBJ2-1; 11 bases map to TRBD1. Per germline, CDR1 MNHEY and CDR2 SMNVEV (reference sequence). The length of the CDR3 is 16 residues. The V and J ends lost 1 base and 9 bases, in that order; junction bases with no gene match: 8. The CDR3 nucleotides read TGTGCCAGCAGTTTATTGGGGACAGGGGGTCGTGGTGAGCAGTTCTTC. Its protein is CASSLLGTGGRGEQFF.

This rearrangement joins TRBV6-5 to TRBJ1-2; possibly TRBD1 for D (6 bases). Germline CDR1 and CDR2: MNHEY and SVGAGI. The CDR3 has 11 residues. The ends were cut back, 8 bases at V and 4 bases at J, with 8 bases in the middle. CDR3 sequence (DNA): TGTGCCAGCGCAGGGGTCTATGGCTACACCTTC. Protein: CASAGVYGYTF.

This sequence joins TRBV2 and TRBJ2-2, with TRBD2 matching over 13 bases. CDR1 is SNHLY, CDR2 FYNNEI, per germline. This CDR3 region has 16 residues. Trimming cost V 8 bases and J 4 bases; bases outside gene matches: 7. CDR3 DNA: TGTGCCAGCGGCTTGACTAGCGGGAGGAGCACCGGGGAGCTGTTTTTT. This codes for CASGLTSGRSTGELFF. Based on the CDR3 plus reference TRBV2 and TRBJ2-2, the full variable domain is EPEVTQTPSHQVTQMGQEVILRCVPISNHLYFYWYRQILGQKVEFLVSFYNNEISEKSEIFDDQFSVERPDGSNFTLKIRSTKLEDSAMYFCASGLTSGRSTGELFFGEGSRLTVL.